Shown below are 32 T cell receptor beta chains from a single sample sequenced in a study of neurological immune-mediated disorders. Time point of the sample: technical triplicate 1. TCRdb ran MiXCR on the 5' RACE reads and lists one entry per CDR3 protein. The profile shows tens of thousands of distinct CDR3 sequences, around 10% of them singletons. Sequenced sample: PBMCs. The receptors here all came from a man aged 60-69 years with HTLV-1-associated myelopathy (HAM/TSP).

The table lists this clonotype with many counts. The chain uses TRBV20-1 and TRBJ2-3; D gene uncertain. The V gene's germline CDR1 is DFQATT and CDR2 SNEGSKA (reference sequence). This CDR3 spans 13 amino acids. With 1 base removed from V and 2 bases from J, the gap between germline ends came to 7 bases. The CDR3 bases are TGCAGTGCTAGAGTGGCGTCCACAGATACGCAGTATTTT. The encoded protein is CSARVASTDTQYF.

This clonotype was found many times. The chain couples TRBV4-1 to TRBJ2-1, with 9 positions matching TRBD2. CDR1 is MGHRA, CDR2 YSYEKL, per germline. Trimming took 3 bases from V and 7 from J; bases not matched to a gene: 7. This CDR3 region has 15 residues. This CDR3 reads CASSQGTSPPNEQFF. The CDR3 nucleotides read TGCGCCAGCAGCCAGGGGACTAGCCCCCCGAATGAGCAGTTCTTC.

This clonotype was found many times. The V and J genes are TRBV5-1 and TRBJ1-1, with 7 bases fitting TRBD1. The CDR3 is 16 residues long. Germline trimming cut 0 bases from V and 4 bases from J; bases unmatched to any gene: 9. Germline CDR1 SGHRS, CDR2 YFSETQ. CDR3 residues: CASSLARGGLGTEAFF. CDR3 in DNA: TGCGCCAGCAGCTTGGCCAGGGGGGGATTGGGCACTGAAGCTTTCTTT.

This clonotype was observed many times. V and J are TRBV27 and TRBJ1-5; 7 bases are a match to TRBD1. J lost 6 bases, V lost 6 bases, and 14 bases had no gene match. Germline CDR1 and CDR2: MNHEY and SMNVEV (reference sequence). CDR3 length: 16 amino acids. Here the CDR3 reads CASRPGTARVIQPQHF. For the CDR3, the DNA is TGTGCCAGCAGACCGGGGACAGCACGGGTAATTCAGCCCCAGCATTTT.

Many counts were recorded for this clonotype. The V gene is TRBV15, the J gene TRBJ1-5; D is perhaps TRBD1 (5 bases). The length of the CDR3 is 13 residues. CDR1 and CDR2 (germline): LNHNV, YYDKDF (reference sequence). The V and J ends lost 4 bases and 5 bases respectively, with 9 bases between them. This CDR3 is CATSKDNYQPQHF. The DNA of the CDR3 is TGTGCCACCAGCAAGGACAATTATCAGCCCCAGCATTTT.

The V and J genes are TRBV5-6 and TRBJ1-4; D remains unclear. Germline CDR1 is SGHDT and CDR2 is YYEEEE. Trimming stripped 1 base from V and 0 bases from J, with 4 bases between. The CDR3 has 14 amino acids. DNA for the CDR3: TGTGCCAGCAGCTTGTTGACAACTAATGAAAAACTGTTTTTT. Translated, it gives CASSLLTTNEKLFF.

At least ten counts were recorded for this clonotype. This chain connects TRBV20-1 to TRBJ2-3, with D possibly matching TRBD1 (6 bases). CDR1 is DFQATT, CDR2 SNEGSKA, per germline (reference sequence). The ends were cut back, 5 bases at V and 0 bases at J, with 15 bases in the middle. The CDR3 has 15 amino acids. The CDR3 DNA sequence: TGCAGTGCTCCAGCAGGCAGGGGAAGCACAGATACGCAGTATTTT. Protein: CSAPAGRGSTDTQYF.

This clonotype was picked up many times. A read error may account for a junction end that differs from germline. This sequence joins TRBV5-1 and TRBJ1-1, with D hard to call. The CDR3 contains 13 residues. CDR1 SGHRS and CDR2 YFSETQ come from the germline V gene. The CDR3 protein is CASTLTLNTEAFF. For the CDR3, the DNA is TGCGCCAGCACCTTGACCCTGAACACTGAAGCTTTCTTT.

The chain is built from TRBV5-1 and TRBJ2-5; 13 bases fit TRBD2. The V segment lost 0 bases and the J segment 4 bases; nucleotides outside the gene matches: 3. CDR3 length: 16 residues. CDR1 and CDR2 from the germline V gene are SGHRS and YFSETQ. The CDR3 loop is CASSLVGTSGTETQYF. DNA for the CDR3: TGCGCCAGCAGCTTGGTTGGGACTAGCGGGACAGAGACCCAGTACTTC.

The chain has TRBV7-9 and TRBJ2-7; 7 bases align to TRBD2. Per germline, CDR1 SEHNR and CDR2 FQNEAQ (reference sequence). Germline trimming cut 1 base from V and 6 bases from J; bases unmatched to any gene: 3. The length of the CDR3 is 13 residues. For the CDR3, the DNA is TGTGCCAGCAGCTTAGTTGCTAGCGGCGAGCAGTACTTC. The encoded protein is CASSLVASGEQYF.

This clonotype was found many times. The DNA of the CDR3 is TGTGCCAGCAGCTCCAGGGTGGGCGGCGAGCAGTACTTC. It encodes CASSSRVGGEQYF. The chain couples TRBV7-9 to TRBJ2-7, with D tentatively TRBD1 (5 bases). V lost 4 bases to trimming and J lost 6 bases, with 13 bases between them. CDR1 and CDR2 (germline): SEHNR, FQNEAQ (reference sequence). The CDR3 runs to 13 residues. The whole variable domain, filled in from reference TRBV7-9 and TRBJ2-7, reads DTGVSQNPRHKITKRGQNVTFRCDPISEHNRLYWYRQTLGQGPEFLTYFQNEAQLEKSRLLSDRFSAERPKGSFSTLEIQRTEQGDSAMYLCASSSRVGGEQYFGPGTRLTVT.

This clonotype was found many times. This CDR3 is CSGQTELNTEAFF. The CDR3 DNA is TGCAGCGGACAGACAGAGTTGAACACTGAAGCTTTCTTT. This chain joins TRBV29-1 and TRBJ1-1; D possibly corresponds to TRBD1 (5 bases). Trimming pared 7 bases from V and 0 bases from J, leaving 12 bases between. Germline V gene data show CDR1 as SQVTM and CDR2 as ANQGSEA. The CDR3 is 13 residues long.

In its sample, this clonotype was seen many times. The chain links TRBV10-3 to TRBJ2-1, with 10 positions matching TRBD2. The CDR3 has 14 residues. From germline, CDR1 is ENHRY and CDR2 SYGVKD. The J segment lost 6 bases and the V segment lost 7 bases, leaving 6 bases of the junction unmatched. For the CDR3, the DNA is TGTGCCATCAAGGCTAGCGGGAGTACCAATGAGCAGTTCTTC. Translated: CAIKASGSTNEQFF.

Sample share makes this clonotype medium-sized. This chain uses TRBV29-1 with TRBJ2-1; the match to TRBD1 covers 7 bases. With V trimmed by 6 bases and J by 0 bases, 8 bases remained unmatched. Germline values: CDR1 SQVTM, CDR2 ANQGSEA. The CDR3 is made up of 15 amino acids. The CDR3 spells CSVGTGESSYNEQFF. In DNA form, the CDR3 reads TGCAGCGTAGGTACAGGGGAAAGCTCCTACAATGAGCAGTTCTTC.

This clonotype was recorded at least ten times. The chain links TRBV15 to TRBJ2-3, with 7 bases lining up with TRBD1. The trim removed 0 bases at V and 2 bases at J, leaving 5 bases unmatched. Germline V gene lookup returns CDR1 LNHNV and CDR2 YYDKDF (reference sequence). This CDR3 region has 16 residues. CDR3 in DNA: TGTGCCACCAGCAGAGATAAGGGGGCTTTCACAGATACGCAGTATTTT. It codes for CATSRDKGAFTDTQYF.

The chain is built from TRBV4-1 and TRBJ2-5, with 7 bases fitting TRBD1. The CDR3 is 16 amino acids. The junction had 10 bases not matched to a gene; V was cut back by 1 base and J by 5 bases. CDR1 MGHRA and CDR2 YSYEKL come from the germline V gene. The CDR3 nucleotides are TGCGCCAGCAGCCAAGGGACAGGTCGGGCTGGTGAGACCCAGTACTTC. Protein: CASSQGTGRAGETQYF.

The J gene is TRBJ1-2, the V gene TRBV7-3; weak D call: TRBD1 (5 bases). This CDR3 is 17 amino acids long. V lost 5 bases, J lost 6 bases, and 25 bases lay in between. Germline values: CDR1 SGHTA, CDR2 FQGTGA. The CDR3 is CASSLTTSGACSNGYTF. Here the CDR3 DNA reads TGTGCCAGCAGCCTTACGACCTCCGGGGCATGCAGCAATGGCTACACCTTC.

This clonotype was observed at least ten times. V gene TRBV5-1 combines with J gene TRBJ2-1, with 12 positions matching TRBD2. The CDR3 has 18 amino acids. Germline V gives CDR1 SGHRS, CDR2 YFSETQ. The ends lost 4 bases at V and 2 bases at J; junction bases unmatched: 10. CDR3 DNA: TGCGCCAGCAGCCAAAAACAGGGGACTAGCGGGCCCTACAATGAGCAGTTCTTC. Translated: CASSQKQGTSGPYNEQFF.

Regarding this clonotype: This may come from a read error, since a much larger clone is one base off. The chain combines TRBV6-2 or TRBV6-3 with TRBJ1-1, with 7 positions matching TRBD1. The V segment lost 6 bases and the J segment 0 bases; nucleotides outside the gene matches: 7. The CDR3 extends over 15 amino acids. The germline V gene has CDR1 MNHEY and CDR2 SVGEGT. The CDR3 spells CASRGGSRMNTEAFF. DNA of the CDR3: TGTGCCAGCAGAGGGGGCAGTAGGATGAACACTGAAGCTTTCTTT.

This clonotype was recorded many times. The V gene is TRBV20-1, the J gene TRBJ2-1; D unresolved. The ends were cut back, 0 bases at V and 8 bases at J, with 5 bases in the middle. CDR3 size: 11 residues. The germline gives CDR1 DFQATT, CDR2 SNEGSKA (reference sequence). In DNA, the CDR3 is TGCAGTGCTAGAGATAGGGATGAGCAGTTCTTC. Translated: CSARDRDEQFF.

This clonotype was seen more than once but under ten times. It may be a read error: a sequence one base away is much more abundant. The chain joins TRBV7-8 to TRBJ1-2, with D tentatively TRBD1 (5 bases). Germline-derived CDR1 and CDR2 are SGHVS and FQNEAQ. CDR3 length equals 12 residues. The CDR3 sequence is CTSSQGIGGYTF. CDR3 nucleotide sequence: TGTACCAGCAGCCAGGGTATAGGTGGCTACACCTTC.

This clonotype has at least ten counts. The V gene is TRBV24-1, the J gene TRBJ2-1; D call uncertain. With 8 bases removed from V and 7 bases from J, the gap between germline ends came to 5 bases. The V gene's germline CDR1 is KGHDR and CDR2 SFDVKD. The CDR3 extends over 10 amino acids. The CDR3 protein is CATIVNEQFF. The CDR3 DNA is TGTGCCACCATTGTAAATGAGCAGTTCTTC.

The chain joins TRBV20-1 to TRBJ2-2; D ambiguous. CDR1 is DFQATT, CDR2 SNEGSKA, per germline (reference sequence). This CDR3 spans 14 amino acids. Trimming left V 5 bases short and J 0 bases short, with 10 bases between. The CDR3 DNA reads TGCAGTGCTTCGTACTTTGCGAACACCGGGGAGCTGTTTTTT. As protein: CSASYFANTGELFF.

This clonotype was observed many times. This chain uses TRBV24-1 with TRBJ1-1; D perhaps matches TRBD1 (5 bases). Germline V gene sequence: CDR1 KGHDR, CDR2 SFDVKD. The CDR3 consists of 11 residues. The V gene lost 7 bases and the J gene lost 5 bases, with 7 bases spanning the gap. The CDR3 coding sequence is TGTGCCACCAGCCGGGGGACTGAAGCTTTCTTT. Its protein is CATSRGTEAFF.

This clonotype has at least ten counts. As DNA, the CDR3 is TGTGCCAGCAGGCGGACAGGGGATAGCAATCAGCCCCAGCATTTT. It encodes CASRRTGDSNQPQHF. The V call is TRBV12-3 or TRBV12-4, the J call TRBJ1-5; the match to TRBD1 covers 9 bases. The CDR3 contains 15 residues. V lost 6 bases, J lost 0 bases, and 3 bases stayed unmatched.

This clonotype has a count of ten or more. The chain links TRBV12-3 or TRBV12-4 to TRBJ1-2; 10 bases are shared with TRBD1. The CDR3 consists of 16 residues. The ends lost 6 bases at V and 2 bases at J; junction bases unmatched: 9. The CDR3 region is CASRPGTGVRNYGYTF. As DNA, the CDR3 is TGTGCCAGCAGACCCGGGACAGGGGTTCGCAACTATGGCTACACCTTC.

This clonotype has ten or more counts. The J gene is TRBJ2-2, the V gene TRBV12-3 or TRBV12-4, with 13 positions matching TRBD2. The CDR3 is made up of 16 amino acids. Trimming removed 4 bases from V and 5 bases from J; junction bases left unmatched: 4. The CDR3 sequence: CASSSGLAGVTGELFF. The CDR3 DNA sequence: TGTGCCAGCAGTTCTGGACTAGCGGGAGTGACCGGGGAGCTGTTTTTT.

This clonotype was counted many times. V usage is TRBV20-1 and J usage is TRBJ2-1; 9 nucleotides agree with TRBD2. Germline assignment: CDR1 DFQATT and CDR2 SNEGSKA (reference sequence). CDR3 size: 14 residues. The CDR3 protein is CSTYPSGTYNEQFF. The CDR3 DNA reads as TGCAGCACCTACCCTAGCGGGACTTACAATGAGCAGTTCTTC.

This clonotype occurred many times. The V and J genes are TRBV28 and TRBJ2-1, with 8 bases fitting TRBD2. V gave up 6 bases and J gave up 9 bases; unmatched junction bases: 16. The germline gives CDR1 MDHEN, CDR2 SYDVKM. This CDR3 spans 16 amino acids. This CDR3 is CASSDLGSGSMGEQFF. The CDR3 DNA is TGTGCCAGCAGCGACCTCGGGAGCGGGAGTATGGGTGAGCAGTTCTTC.

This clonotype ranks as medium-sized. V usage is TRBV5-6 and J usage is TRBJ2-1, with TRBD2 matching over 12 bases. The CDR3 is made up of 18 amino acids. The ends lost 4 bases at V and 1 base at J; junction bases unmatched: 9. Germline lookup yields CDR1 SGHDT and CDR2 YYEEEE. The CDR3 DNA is TGTGCCAGCAGCCCTAGCGGGAGGGCCTCTGGGTCCTACAATGAGCAGTTCTTC. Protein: CASSPSGRASGSYNEQFF.

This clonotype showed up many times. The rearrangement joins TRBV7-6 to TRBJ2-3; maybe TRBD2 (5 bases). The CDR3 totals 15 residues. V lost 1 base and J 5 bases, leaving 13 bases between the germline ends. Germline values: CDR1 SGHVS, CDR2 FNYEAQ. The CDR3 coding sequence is TGTGCCAGCAGCTTAGAATTAGCGTGGGTAGATACGCAGTATTTT. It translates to CASSLELAWVDTQYF.

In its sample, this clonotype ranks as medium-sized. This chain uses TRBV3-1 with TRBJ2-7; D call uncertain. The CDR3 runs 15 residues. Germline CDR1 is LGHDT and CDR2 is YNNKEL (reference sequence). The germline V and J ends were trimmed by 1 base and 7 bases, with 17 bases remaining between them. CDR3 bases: TGTGCCAGCAGCCAAGCTGCGACCCTGGGTCAAGAGCAGTACTTC. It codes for CASSQAATLGQEQYF.